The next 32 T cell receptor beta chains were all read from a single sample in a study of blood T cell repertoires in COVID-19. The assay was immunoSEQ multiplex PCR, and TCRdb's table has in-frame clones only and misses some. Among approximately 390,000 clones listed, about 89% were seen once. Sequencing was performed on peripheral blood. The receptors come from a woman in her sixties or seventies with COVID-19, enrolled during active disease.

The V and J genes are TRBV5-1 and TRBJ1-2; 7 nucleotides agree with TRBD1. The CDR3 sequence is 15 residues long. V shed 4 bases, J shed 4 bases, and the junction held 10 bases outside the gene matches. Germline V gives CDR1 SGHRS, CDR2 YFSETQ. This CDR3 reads CASSRAGQDIYGYTF. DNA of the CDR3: TGCGCCAGCAGCCGGGCCGGACAGGATATCTATGGCTACACCTTC.

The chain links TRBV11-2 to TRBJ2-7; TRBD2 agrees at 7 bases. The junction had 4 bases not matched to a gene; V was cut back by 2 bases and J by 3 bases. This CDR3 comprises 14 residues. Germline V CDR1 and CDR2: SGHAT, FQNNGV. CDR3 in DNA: TGTGCCAGCAGCTTAACGGGGGGATTCTACGAGCAGTACTTC. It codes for CASSLTGGFYEQYF.

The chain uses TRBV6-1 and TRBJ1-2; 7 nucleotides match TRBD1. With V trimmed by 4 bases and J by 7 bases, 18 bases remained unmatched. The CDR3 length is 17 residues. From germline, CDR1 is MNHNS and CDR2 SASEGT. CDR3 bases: TGTGCCAGCAGTGCGAGCTTTACCGGGACAGCCGAGGTTGGCTACACCTTC. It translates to CASSASFTGTAEVGYTF.

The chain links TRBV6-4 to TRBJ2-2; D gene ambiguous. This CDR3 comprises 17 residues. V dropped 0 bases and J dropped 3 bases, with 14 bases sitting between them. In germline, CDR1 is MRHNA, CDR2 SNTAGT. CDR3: CASSDSTRPGDTGELFF. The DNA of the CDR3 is TGTGCCAGCAGTGACTCAACCCGCCCCGGTGACACCGGGGAGCTGTTTTTT.

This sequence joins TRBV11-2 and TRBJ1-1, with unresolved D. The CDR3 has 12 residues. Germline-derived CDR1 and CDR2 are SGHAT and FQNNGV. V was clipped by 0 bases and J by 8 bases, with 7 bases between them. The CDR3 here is CASSLDEAEAFF. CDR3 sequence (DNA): TGTGCCAGCAGCTTAGATGAGGCAGAAGCTTTCTTT.

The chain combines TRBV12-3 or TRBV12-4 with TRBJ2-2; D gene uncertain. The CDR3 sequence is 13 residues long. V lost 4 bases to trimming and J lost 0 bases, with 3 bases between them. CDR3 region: CASSSSNTGELFF. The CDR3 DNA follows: TGTGCCAGCAGTTCCTCGAACACCGGGGAGCTGTTTTTT.

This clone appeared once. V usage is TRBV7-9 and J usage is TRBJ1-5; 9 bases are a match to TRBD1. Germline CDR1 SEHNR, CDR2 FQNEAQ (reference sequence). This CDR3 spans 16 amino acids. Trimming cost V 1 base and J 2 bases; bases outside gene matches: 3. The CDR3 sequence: CASSLDWTGGNQPQHF. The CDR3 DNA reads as TGTGCCAGCAGCTTAGATTGGACAGGGGGCAATCAGCCCCAGCATTTT.

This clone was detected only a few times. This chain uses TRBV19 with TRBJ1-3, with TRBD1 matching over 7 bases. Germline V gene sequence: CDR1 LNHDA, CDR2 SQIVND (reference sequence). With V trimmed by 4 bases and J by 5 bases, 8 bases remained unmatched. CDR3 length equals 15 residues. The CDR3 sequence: CASSTSTGARNTIYF. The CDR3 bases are TGTGCCAGTAGTACCTCCACAGGGGCTCGAAACACCATATATTTT.

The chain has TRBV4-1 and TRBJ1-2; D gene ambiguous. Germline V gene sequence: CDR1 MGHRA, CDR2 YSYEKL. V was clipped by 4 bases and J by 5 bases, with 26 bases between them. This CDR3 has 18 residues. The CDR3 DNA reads TGCGCCAGCAGCCGCACATCGCAACCGGGCCCCTCGGGGTATGGCTACACCTTC. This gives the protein CASSRTSQPGPSGYGYTF.

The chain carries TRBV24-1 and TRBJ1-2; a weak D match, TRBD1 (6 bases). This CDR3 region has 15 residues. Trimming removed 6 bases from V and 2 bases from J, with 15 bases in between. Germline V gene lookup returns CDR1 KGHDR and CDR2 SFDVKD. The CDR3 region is CATSTSGTPNYGYTF. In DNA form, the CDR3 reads TGTGCCACCAGTACCTCCGGGACACCAAACTATGGCTACACCTTC.

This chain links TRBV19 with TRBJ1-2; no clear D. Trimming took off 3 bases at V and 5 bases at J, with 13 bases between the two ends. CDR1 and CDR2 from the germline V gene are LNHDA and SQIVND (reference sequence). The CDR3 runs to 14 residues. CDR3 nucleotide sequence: TGTGCCAGTAGTATGGTCGCGACGGGTTATGGCTACACCTTC. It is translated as CASSMVATGYGYTF.

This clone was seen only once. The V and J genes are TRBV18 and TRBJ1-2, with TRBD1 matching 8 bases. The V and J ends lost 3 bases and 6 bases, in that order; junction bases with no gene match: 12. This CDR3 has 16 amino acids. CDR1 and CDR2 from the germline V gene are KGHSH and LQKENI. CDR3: CASSPTGQGKENGYTF. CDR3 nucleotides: TGTGCCAGCTCACCTACTGGACAGGGAAAAGAGAATGGCTACACCTTC.

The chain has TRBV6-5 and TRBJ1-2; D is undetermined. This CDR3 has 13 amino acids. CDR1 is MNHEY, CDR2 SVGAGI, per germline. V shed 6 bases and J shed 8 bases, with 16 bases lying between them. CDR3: CASSREGRRGYTF. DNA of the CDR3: TGTGCCAGCAGCCGAGAAGGGAGGAGGGGCTACACCTTC.

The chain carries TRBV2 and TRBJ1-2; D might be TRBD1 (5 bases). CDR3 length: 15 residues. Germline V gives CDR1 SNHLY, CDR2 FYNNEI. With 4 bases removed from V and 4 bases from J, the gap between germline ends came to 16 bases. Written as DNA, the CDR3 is TGTGCCAGCAGTGTGAGTTGGCGGGGGAGCTATGGCTACACCTTC. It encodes CASSVSWRGSYGYTF.

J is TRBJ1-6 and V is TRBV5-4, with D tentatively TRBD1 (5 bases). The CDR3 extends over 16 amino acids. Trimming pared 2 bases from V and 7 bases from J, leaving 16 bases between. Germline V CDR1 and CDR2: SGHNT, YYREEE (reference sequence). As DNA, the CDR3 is TGTGCCAGCAGCTTTTGGGGGGGATCGGGAAATTCACCCCTCCACTTT. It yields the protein CASSFWGGSGNSPLHF.

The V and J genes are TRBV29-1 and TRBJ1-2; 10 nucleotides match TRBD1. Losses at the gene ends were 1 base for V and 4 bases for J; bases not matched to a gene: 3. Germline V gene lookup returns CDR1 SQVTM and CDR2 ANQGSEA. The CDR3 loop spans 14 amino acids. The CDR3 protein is CSVEGQGAGYGYTF. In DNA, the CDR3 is TGCAGCGTTGAAGGACAGGGGGCAGGCTATGGCTACACCTTC.

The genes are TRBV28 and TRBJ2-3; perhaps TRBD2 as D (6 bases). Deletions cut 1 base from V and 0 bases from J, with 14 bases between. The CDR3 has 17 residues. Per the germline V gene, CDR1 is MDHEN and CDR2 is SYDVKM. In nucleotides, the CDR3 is TGTGCCAGCAGTTTATTCGGAGGCGGGGCCAGCACAGATACGCAGTATTTT. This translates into CASSLFGGGASTDTQYF.

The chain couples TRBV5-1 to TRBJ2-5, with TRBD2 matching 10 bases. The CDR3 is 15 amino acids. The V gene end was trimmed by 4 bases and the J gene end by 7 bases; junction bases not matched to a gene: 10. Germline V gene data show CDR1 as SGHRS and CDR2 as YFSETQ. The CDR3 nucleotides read TGCGCCAGCAGCCCCTTAGCGGGGGGAAAGACGACCCAGTACTTC. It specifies CASSPLAGGKTTQYF.

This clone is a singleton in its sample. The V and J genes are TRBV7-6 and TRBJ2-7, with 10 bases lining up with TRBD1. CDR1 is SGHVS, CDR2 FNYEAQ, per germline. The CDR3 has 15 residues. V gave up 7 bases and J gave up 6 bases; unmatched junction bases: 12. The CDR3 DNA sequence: TGTGCCAGCACCAAACTTCCGGGACAGGGGAGCGAGCAGTACTTC. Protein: CASTKLPGQGSEQYF.

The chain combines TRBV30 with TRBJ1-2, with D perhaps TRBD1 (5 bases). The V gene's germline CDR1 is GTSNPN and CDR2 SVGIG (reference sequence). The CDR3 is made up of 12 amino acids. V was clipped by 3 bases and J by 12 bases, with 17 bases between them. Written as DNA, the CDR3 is TGTGCCTGGAGAGACCCCGCCAGGGCCAACACCTTC. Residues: CAWRDPARANTF. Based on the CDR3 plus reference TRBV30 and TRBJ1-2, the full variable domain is SQTIHQWPATLVQPVGSPLSLECTVEGTSNPNLYWYRQAAGRGLQLLFYSVGIGQISSEVPQNLSASRPQDRQFILSSKKLLLSDSGFYLCAWRDPARANTFGSGTRLTVV.

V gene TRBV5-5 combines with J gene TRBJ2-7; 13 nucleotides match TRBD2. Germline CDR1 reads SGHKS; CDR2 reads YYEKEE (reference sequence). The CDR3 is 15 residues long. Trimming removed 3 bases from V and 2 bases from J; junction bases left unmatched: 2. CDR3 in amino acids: CASSSTSGGTYEQYF. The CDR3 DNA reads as TGTGCCAGCAGCTCGACTAGCGGGGGGACCTACGAGCAGTACTTC.

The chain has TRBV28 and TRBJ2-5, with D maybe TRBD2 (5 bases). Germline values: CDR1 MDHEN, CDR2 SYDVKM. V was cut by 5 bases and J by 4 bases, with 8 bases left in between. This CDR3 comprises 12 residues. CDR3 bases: TGTGCCAGCAGTGTAGGACTAGAGACCCAGTACTTC. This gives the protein CASSVGLETQYF.

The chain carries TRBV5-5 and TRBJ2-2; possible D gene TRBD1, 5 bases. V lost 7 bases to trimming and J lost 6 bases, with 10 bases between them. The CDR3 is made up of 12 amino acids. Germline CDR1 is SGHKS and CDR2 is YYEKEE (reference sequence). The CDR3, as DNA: TGTGCCAGCCTCAGGGCGGCCGGGGAGCTGTTTTTT. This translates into CASLRAAGELFF.

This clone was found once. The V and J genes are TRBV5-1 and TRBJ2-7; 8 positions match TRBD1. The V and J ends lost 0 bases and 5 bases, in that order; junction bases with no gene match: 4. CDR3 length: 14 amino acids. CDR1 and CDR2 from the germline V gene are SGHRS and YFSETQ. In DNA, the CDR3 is TGCGCCAGCAGCTTGGTTTCAGGGGGCGACGAGCAGTACTTC. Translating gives CASSLVSGGDEQYF.

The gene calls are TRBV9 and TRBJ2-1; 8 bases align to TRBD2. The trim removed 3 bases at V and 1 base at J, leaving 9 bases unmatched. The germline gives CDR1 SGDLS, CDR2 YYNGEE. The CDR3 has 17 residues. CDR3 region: CASSAGVAGTSYNEQFF. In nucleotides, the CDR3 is TGTGCCAGCAGCGCCGGGGTAGCGGGGACGTCCTACAATGAGCAGTTCTTC.

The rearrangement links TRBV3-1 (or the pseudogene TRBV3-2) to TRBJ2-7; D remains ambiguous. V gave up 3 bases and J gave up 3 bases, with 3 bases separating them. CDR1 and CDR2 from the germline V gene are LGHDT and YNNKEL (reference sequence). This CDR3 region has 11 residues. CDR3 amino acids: CASSHNYEQYF. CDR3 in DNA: TGTGCCAGCAGCCACAACTACGAGCAGTACTTC.

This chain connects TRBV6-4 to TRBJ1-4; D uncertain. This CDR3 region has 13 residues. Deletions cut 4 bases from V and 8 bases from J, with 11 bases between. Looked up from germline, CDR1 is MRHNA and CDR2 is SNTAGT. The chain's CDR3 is CASSVEVGEKLFF. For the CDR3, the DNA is TGTGCCAGCAGTGTAGAGGTTGGGGAAAAACTGTTTTTT.

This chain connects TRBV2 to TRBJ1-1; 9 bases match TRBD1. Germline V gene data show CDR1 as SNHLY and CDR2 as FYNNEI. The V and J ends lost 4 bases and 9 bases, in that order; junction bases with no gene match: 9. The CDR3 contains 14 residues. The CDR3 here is CASSATGGAGQAFF. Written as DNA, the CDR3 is TGTGCCAGCAGTGCTACAGGGGGCGCAGGCCAAGCTTTCTTT.

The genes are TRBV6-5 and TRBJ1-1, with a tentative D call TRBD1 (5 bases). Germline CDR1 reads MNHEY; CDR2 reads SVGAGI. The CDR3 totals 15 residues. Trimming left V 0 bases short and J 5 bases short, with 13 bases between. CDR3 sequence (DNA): TGTGCCAGCAGTTACTCTCCAAGGGGAAAAACTGAAGCTTTCTTT. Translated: CASSYSPRGKTEAFF.

In DNA, the CDR3 is TGTGCCATCAGTGTTTCCGTTGGGGGACTAGCGCAAAGCTCCTACAATGAGCAGTTCTTC. Protein product: CAISVSVGGLAQSSYNEQFF. J is TRBJ2-1 and V is TRBV10-3; 10 bases are a match to TRBD2. V dropped 4 bases and J dropped 0; count of bases not matched to a gene: 15. Germline V gives CDR1 ENHRY, CDR2 SYGVKD. This CDR3 region has 20 residues.

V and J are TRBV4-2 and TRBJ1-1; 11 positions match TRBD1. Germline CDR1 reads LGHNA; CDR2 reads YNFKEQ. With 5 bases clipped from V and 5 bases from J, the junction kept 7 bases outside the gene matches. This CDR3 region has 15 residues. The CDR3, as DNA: TGTGCCAGCAGCAGGACAGGGGGCAAGAGTACTGAAGCTTTCTTT. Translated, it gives CASSRTGGKSTEAFF.

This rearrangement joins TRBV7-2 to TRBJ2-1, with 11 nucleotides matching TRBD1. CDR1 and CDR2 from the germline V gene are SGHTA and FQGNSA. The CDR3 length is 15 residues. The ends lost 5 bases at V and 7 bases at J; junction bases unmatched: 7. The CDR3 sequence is CASSQGQGAFNEQFF. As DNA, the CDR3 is TGTGCCAGCAGCCAAGGACAGGGGGCATTTAATGAGCAGTTCTTC.